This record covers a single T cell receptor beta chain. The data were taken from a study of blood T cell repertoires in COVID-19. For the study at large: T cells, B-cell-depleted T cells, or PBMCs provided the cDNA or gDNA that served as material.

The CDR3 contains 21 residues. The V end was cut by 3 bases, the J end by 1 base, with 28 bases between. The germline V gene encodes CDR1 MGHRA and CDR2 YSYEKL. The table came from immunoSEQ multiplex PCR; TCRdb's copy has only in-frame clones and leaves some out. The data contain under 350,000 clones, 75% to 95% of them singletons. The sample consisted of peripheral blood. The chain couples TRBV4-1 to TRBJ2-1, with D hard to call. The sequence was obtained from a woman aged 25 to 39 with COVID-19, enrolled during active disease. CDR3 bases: TGCGCCAGCAGCCATCCATTAGACTCCTACAAAGATGGATCTTCCTACAATGAGCAGTTCTTC. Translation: CASSHPLDSYKDGSSYNEQFF.